The rows below give T cell receptor beta chains drawn from one sample of a study of blood T cell repertoires in COVID-19. Clones were sequenced by immunoSEQ multiplex PCR, and TCRdb holds only the in-frame ones, with some missing. The sample yields tens of thousands of clones, 70% to 90% seen once. Sequenced material: peripheral blood. The receptor source for this set is a woman in her 70s in a cohort sampled during active COVID-19. CDR3s include the opening cysteine and the closing phenylalanine or tryptophan. D genes are given only for firm matches. Not every row has a clone size; where given, it reads once, few, many or a size class.

CDR3aa	CDR3nt	d_gene	v_gene	j_gene	abundance
CASSYSQGLEQYF	TGTGCCAGCAGTTACAGTCAGGGTCTCGAGCAGTACTTC	-	TRBV6-5	TRBJ2-7	-
CASSQARRTEAFF	TGTGCCAGCAGCCAAGCCAGGCGCACTGAAGCTTTCTTT	-	TRBV3-1/TRBV3-2	TRBJ1-1	-
CALTSGLAGGPTGELFF	TGTGCCTTAACTTCGGGACTAGCGGGAGGGCCCACCGGGGAGCTGTTTTTT	TRBD2	TRBV30	TRBJ2-2	-
CASSLSVPTAEAFF	TGCGCCAGCAGCTTGTCCGTACCAACTGCTGAAGCTTTCTTT	-	TRBV5-1	TRBJ1-1	-
CASSAPGTSGSDEQFF	TGTGCCAGCAGCGCTCCTGGGACTAGCGGGAGCGATGAGCAGTTCTTC	TRBD2	TRBV9	TRBJ2-1	-
CASSFGQNTEAFF	TGTGCCAGCAGCTTCGGACAGAACACTGAAGCTTTCTTT	-	TRBV5-4	TRBJ1-1	-
CASSQLAGGPAYNEQFF	TGTGCCAGTAGCCAGTTAGCGGGAGGGCCGGCCTACAATGAGCAGTTCTTC	TRBD2	TRBV19	TRBJ2-1	-
CASSSGPAKNIQYF	TGTGCCAGTAGTAGCGGGCCAGCCAAAAACATTCAGTACTTC	-	TRBV19	TRBJ2-4	-
CASSTHAVDRKQETQYF	TGTGCCAGCAGCACCCACGCCGTAGACAGAAAACAAGAGACCCAGTACTTC	-	TRBV21-1	TRBJ2-5	-
CASSSSGRAPREQYF	TGTGCCAGCAGTTCCAGCGGGAGGGCCCCAAGGGAGCAGTACTTC	TRBD2	TRBV6-2/TRBV6-3	TRBJ2-7	once
CASSNRGSQETQYF	TGTGCCAGCAGCAACAGGGGGAGCCAAGAGACCCAGTACTTC	TRBD1	TRBV7-2	TRBJ2-5	-
CASKASGSLYNEQFF	TGTGCCAGTAAGGCTAGCGGGAGCCTGTACAATGAGCAGTTCTTC	TRBD2	TRBV19	TRBJ2-1	-
CASSQESSGNTIYF	TGTGCCAGCTCACAGGAGAGCTCTGGAAACACCATATATTTT	-	TRBV18	TRBJ1-3	few
CASSLAGGRDTQYF	TGTGCCAGCAGCTTGGCGGGCGGGCGGGATACGCAGTATTTT	-	TRBV5-4	TRBJ2-3	-
CASRKRGLNTGELFF	TGTGCCAGCAGAAAACGGGGACTCAACACCGGGGAGCTGTTTTTT	-	TRBV6-5	TRBJ2-2	-
CATTGRATGGPGNEQFF	TGTGCCACCACGGGCAGGGCGACGGGAGGGCCTGGGAATGAGCAGTTCTTC	TRBD2	TRBV24-1	TRBJ2-1	-
CASILQGSTDTQYF	TGTGCCAGCATCCTACAGGGTAGCACAGATACGCAGTATTTT	-	TRBV28	TRBJ2-3	-
CASSQQGSYNEQFF	TGTGCCAGCAGCCAACAGGGTTCCTACAATGAGCAGTTCTTC	-	TRBV14	TRBJ2-1	-
CASSQDDRAEAFF	TGTGCTAGCAGCCAAGATGACAGGGCTGAAGCTTTCTTT	TRBD1	TRBV3-1/TRBV3-2	TRBJ1-1	-
CASSQEGRKDEQFF	TGCGCCAGCAGCCAAGAGGGCAGGAAGGATGAGCAGTTCTTC	-	TRBV4-3	TRBJ2-1	-
CASSQTGITEAFF	TGTGCCAGCTCACAAACAGGGATCACTGAAGCTTTCTTT	-	TRBV18	TRBJ1-1	-
CASSSYSGAGGELFF	TGTGCCAGCAGCTCCTATTCGGGCGCGGGGGGGGAGCTGTTTTTT	-	TRBV7-2	TRBJ2-2	-
CSVVRGGNTGELFF	TGCAGCGTTGTTAGGGGGGGCAACACCGGGGAGCTGTTTTTT	-	TRBV29-1	TRBJ2-2	few
CASSLAVRQETQYF	TGTGCCAGCAGCTTAGCGGTCAGGCAAGAGACCCAGTACTTC	-	TRBV7-2	TRBJ2-5	-
CASSTHRGSRSTEAFF	TGTGCCAGCAGCACCCACAGGGGCTCAAGGAGCACTGAAGCTTTCTTT	TRBD1	TRBV7-9	TRBJ1-1	-
CASSKGGTGELFF	TGTGCCAGTAGCAAAGGGGGAACCGGGGAGCTGTTTTTT	-	TRBV19	TRBJ2-2	once
CASSSGTGVFNEQFF	TGTGCCAGCAGTTCCGGGACAGGGGTTTTCAATGAGCAGTTCTTC	TRBD1	TRBV7-2	TRBJ2-1	-
CASSPSVNTEAFF	TGTGCCAGCTCTCCCTCAGTGAACACTGAAGCTTTCTTT	-	TRBV18	TRBJ1-1	-
CASSLQGNYGYTF	TGTGCCAGCAGTTTACAGGGTAACTATGGCTACACCTTC	-	TRBV28	TRBJ1-2	-
CASSSRLQRDIQYF	TGTGCCAGCAGCTCCCGACTACAGAGGGACATTCAGTACTTC	-	TRBV9	TRBJ2-4	-
CASSLAGRGRDTQYF	TGTGCCAGCAGCTTGGCAGGTCGAGGGCGAGATACGCAGTATTTT	-	TRBV5-4	TRBJ2-3	-
CASSTRWETEAFF	TGTGCCAGCAGTACCAGATGGGAGACTGAAGCTTTCTTT	-	TRBV6-5	TRBJ1-1	-